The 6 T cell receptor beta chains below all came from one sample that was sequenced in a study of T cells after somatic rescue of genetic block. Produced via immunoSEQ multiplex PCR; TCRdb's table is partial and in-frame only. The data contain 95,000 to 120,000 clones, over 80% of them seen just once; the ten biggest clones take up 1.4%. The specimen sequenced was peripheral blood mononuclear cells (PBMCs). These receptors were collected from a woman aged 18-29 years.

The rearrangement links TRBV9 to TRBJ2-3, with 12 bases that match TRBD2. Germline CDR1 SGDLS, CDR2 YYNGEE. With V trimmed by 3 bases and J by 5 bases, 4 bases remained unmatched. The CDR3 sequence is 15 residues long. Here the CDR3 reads CASSASGGVGDTQYF. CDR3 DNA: TGTGCCAGCAGCGCTAGCGGGGGGGTGGGAGATACGCAGTATTTT.

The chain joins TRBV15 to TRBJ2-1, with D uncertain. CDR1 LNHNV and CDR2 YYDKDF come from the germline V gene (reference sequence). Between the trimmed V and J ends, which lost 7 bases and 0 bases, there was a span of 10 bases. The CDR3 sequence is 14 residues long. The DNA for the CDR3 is TGTGCCACCACCGAGACCAGCTCCTACAATGAGCAGTTCTTC. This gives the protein CATTETSSYNEQFF.

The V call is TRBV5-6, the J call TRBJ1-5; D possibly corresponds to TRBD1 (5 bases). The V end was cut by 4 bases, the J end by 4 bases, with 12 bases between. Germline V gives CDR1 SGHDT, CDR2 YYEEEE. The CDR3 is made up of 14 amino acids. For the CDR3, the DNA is TGTGCCAGCAGCGAGGGACCCACGAATCAGCCCCAGCATTTT. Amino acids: CASSEGPTNQPQHF.

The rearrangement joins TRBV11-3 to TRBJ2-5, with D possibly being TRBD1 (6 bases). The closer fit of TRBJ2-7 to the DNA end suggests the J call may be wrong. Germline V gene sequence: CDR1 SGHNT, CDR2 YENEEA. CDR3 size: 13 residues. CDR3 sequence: CASSPGTPYEQYF. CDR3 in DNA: TGTGCCAGCAGCCCCGGGACACCCTACGAGCAGTACTTC.

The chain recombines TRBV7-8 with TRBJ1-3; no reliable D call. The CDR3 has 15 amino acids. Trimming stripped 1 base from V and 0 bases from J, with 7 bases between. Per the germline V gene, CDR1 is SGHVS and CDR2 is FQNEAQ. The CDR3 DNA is TGTGCCAGCAGCTTAGTGCAGTCCTCTGGAAACACCATATATTTT. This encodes CASSLVQSSGNTIYF.

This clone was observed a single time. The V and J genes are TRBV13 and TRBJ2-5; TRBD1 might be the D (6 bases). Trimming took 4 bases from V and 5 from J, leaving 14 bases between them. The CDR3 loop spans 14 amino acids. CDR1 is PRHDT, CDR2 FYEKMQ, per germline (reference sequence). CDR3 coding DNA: TGTGCCAGCAGCTCAGGGGTATTTCAGGAGACCCAGTACTTC. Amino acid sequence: CASSSGVFQETQYF. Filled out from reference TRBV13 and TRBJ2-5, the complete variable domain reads AAGVIQSPRHLIKEKRETATLKCYPIPRHDTVYWYQQGPGQDPQFLISFYEKMQSDKGSIPDRFSAQQFSDYHSELNMSSLELGDSALYFCASSSGVFQETQYFGPGTRLLVL.